The rows below give T cell receptor beta chains drawn from one sample of a study of OX40 agonist ivuxolimab in advanced cancers. Assay: immunoSEQ multiplex PCR; the TCRdb copy retains only in-frame clones and omits some. The repertoire includes over 50,000 clones, roughly four fifths of them detected once, and roughly 4.4% sits in the top ten. The sample consisted of CD4+ or CD8+ T cells sorted from blood, taken in a trial of the OX40 agonist ivuxolimab. These receptors all come from an adult with an advanced solid tumor such as melanoma, head and neck, liver or kidney cancer. Each CDR3 is given with its conserved first and last residue. The order of the fields is CDR3 protein, V gene, J gene, D gene. The D gene is left open where the match is weak.

cdr3_aa: CASSPDRVSYEQYF
v_call: TRBV7-8
j_call: TRBJ2-7
d_call: TRBD1

cdr3_aa: CASTRSVPGELFF
v_call: TRBV6-1
j_call: TRBJ2-2
d_call: -

cdr3_aa: CASSPSGTQDQPQHF
v_call: TRBV18
j_call: TRBJ1-5
d_call: -

cdr3_aa: CASAYGRGFSNQPQHF
v_call: TRBV28
j_call: TRBJ1-5
d_call: -

cdr3_aa: CSVGRGEVNTEAFF
v_call: TRBV29-1
j_call: TRBJ1-1
d_call: -

cdr3_aa: CATSRKTGYNEQFF
v_call: TRBV15
j_call: TRBJ2-1
d_call: -

cdr3_aa: CASSLSGRRTNYGYTF
v_call: TRBV2
j_call: TRBJ1-2
d_call: -

cdr3_aa: CASSLTAEAFF
v_call: TRBV28
j_call: TRBJ1-1
d_call: -

cdr3_aa: CASSAWTGNMNTEAFF
v_call: TRBV28
j_call: TRBJ1-1
d_call: TRBD1

cdr3_aa: CASSLAGFYNEQFF
v_call: TRBV7-2
j_call: TRBJ2-1
d_call: -

cdr3_aa: CASSGTGGHEKLFF
v_call: TRBV9
j_call: TRBJ1-4
d_call: TRBD1

cdr3_aa: CASSIGGYSNQPQHF
v_call: TRBV6-5
j_call: TRBJ1-5
d_call: TRBD1

cdr3_aa: CASSIGQPQHF
v_call: TRBV28
j_call: TRBJ1-5
d_call: -

cdr3_aa: CASIESGGLRYEQYF
v_call: TRBV28
j_call: TRBJ2-7
d_call: -

cdr3_aa: CASSGTVLTAKNIQYF
v_call: TRBV2
j_call: TRBJ2-4
d_call: TRBD1

cdr3_aa: CARTGGYEQYF
v_call: TRBV10-3
j_call: TRBJ2-7
d_call: TRBD1

cdr3_aa: CASSPAGPFGGEQYF
v_call: TRBV7-6
j_call: TRBJ2-7
d_call: -

cdr3_aa: CASSYLSGTDTQYF
v_call: TRBV28
j_call: TRBJ2-3
d_call: -

cdr3_aa: CASSLAWNEQYF
v_call: TRBV7-9
j_call: TRBJ2-7
d_call: -

cdr3_aa: CASSGWELAGEETQYF
v_call: TRBV7-9
j_call: TRBJ2-5
d_call: TRBD2

cdr3_aa: CASSSMGHMNTEAFF
v_call: TRBV7-2
j_call: TRBJ1-1
d_call: -

cdr3_aa: CASSEVRGDTQYF
v_call: TRBV6-1
j_call: TRBJ2-3
d_call: -

cdr3_aa: CASSFYRTGTYEQYF
v_call: TRBV28
j_call: TRBJ2-7
d_call: TRBD1

cdr3_aa: CASSPDSNYNEQFF
v_call: TRBV18
j_call: TRBJ2-1
d_call: -

cdr3_aa: CASSPHWGTDYGYTF
v_call: TRBV7-8
j_call: TRBJ1-2
d_call: -

cdr3_aa: CATSRGTSGRADSYNEQFF
v_call: TRBV15
j_call: TRBJ2-1
d_call: TRBD2

cdr3_aa: CASSRTRQGGTDTQYF
v_call: TRBV18
j_call: TRBJ2-3
d_call: TRBD1

cdr3_aa: CASSFQGVSNQPQHF
v_call: TRBV6-1
j_call: TRBJ1-5
d_call: TRBD1

cdr3_aa: CATSPGESYEQYF
v_call: TRBV15
j_call: TRBJ2-7
d_call: -

cdr3_aa: CASSELGTGGETQYF
v_call: TRBV6-1
j_call: TRBJ2-5
d_call: TRBD1

cdr3_aa: CASSLSGAGETQYF
v_call: TRBV28
j_call: TRBJ2-5
d_call: -

cdr3_aa: CASSTRANTGELFF
v_call: TRBV7-6
j_call: TRBJ2-2
d_call: -

cdr3_aa: CSVDTTGGPYEQYF
v_call: TRBV29-1
j_call: -
d_call: TRBD1

cdr3_aa: CASSALADTQYF
v_call: TRBV9
j_call: TRBJ2-3
d_call: -

cdr3_aa: CSVITGDTEAFF
v_call: TRBV29-1
j_call: TRBJ1-1
d_call: TRBD1

cdr3_aa: CASSSQGEVYEQYF
v_call: TRBV2
j_call: TRBJ2-7
d_call: TRBD1

cdr3_aa: CASSLHPGTSNQPQHF
v_call: TRBV28
j_call: TRBJ1-5
d_call: -

cdr3_aa: CASSAGLLDPGANVLTF
v_call: TRBV5-1
j_call: TRBJ2-6
d_call: -

cdr3_aa: CASSPVGLQETQYF
v_call: TRBV18
j_call: TRBJ2-5
d_call: -

cdr3_aa: CAISVQGSGAEQYF
v_call: TRBV6-1
j_call: TRBJ2-7
d_call: -

cdr3_aa: CASSSGNSYEQYF
v_call: TRBV5-1
j_call: TRBJ2-7
d_call: -

cdr3_aa: CATGPTLSSYEQYF
v_call: TRBV11-2
j_call: TRBJ2-7
d_call: -

cdr3_aa: CASSLATGFSGNTIYF
v_call: TRBV7-8
j_call: TRBJ1-3
d_call: TRBD1

cdr3_aa: CASSESTEQEMKNCFF
v_call: TRBV10-2
j_call: TRBJ1-4
d_call: -

cdr3_aa: CASSYRDRAPNEQFF
v_call: TRBV4-1
j_call: TRBJ2-1
d_call: TRBD1

cdr3_aa: CASSAPLRDEQFF
v_call: TRBV4-1
j_call: TRBJ2-1
d_call: -

cdr3_aa: CASSQESSGGSYNEQFF
v_call: TRBV4-2
j_call: TRBJ2-1
d_call: TRBD2

cdr3_aa: CASNAGEGAGHIQYF
v_call: TRBV6-6
j_call: TRBJ2-4
d_call: -

cdr3_aa: CASSFRQGAPRTEAFF
v_call: TRBV28
j_call: TRBJ1-1
d_call: TRBD1

cdr3_aa: CSVTPGTLGNIQYF
v_call: TRBV29-1
j_call: TRBJ2-4
d_call: -

cdr3_aa: CASSPSVGGGASYNSPLHF
v_call: TRBV28
j_call: TRBJ1-6
d_call: -

cdr3_aa: CASSLSGPQGQFF
v_call: TRBV5-6
j_call: TRBJ2-1
d_call: -